Below are 12 T cell receptor beta chains sequenced from a single sample in a study of blood T cell repertoires in COVID-19. Profiled with immunoSEQ multiplex PCR; TCRdb holds only in-frame clones, not every one. The sample includes approximately 250,000 clones, 86% of them seen just once. The sequenced material came from peripheral blood. These receptors were obtained from a man aged 40-55 years with active or convalescent COVID-19.

The V and J genes are TRBV2 and TRBJ2-7; 11 nucleotides line up with TRBD2. The CDR3 contains 14 residues. Per germline, CDR1 SNHLY and CDR2 FYNNEI. The V gene end was trimmed by 3 bases and the J gene end by 10 bases; junction bases not matched to a gene: 8. The CDR3 nucleotides read TGTGCCAGCAGTGAGGGACTAGCGGAGTTGGGTCAGTACTTC. Translated, it gives CASSEGLAELGQYF.

The chain carries TRBV13 and TRBJ2-7; TRBD2 might be the D (6 bases). The V and J ends lost 4 bases and 0 bases respectively, with 13 bases between them. The CDR3 spans 15 residues. The V gene's germline CDR1 is PRHDT and CDR2 FYEKMQ (reference sequence). CDR3 nucleotide sequence: TGTGCCAGCAGCTCCCGGGACTCCCTCTCCTACGAGCAGTACTTC. Amino acid sequence: CASSSRDSLSYEQYF.

This chain joins TRBV6-5 and TRBJ1-5; no clear D gene. The CDR3 length is 15 residues. Trimming shortened V by 11 bases and J by 6 bases, and 23 bases separated the two germline ends. The germline CDR1 and CDR2 sequences are MNHEY and SVGAGI. CDR3 in DNA: TGTGCCTCCAGGTCTCGGGAGGGCGGGAGTCAGCCCCAGCATTTT. Residues: CASRSREGGSQPQHF.

The V gene is TRBV14, the J gene TRBJ1-2, with 8 positions matching TRBD1. The germline CDR1 and CDR2 sequences are SGHDN and FVKESK. V shed 1 base and J 6 bases; nucleotides not matched to a gene: 4. This CDR3 is 14 amino acids long. CDR3 nucleotides: TGTGCCAGCAGCCAAGCAGGGGGCCGCCATGGCTACACCTTC. Protein sequence: CASSQAGGRHGYTF.

The table lists this clone with a count of one. The V gene is TRBV28, the J gene TRBJ1-2, with 10 bases identical to TRBD1. Trimming cost V 3 bases and J 5 bases; bases outside gene matches: 3. Per the germline V gene, CDR1 is MDHEN and CDR2 is SYDVKM. The CDR3 runs to 14 residues. CDR3 nucleotide sequence: TGTGCCAGCAGTTTGGGGACAGGGGAATATGGCTACACCTTC. The encoded protein is CASSLGTGEYGYTF.

The genes are TRBV10-1 and TRBJ2-3, with D maybe TRBD2 (5 bases). Germline assignment: CDR1 WNHNN and CDR2 SYGVQD (reference sequence). The CDR3 extends over 14 amino acids. Trimming took off 0 bases at V and 6 bases at J, with 10 bases between the two ends. DNA of the CDR3: TGCGCCAGCAGTGAGTCGAATAGGGAGGATACGCAGTATTTT. Translated, it gives CASSESNREDTQYF.

The genes are TRBV2 and TRBJ2-6; D is unresolved. The CDR3 runs 14 residues. Germline loops: CDR1 SNHLY, CDR2 FYNNEI. The ends were cut back, 3 bases at V and 3 bases at J, with 6 bases in the middle. As DNA, the CDR3 is TGTGCCAGCAGTGACGAGGATGGGGCCAACGTCCTGACTTTC. Protein sequence: CASSDEDGANVLTF. Filled out from reference TRBV2 and TRBJ2-6, the complete variable domain reads EPEVTQTPSHQVTQMGQEVILRCVPISNHLYFYWYRQILGQKVEFLVSFYNNEISEKSEIFDDQFSVERPDGSNFTLKIRSTKLEDSAMYFCASSDEDGANVLTFGAGSRLTVL.

V usage is TRBV6-6 and J usage is TRBJ2-7; TRBD1 is a possible D gene (6 bases). This CDR3 spans 14 amino acids. V was shortened by 8 bases and J by 0 bases, with 14 bases between the two germline ends. Germline-derived CDR1 and CDR2 are MNHNY and SVGAGI (reference sequence). CDR3 coding DNA: TGTGCCAGCCGTATGGACAGTCTCTCCTACGAGCAGTACTTC. It is translated as CASRMDSLSYEQYF.

The chain links TRBV19 to TRBJ2-7, with TRBD2 as a possible D gene (6 bases). Germline V lookup: CDR1 LNHDA, CDR2 SQIVND (reference sequence). CDR3 length: 13 amino acids. The V and J ends lost 4 bases and 4 bases respectively, with 11 bases between them. The CDR3 sequence is CASSNSGGYEQYF. The CDR3 nucleotides are TGTGCCAGTAGTAACTCTGGGGGGTACGAGCAGTACTTC.

This chain connects TRBV6-6 to TRBJ1-5, with a weak D call TRBD1 (6 bases). V shed 6 bases and J shed 0 bases, with 9 bases lying between them. Germline CDR1 and CDR2: MNHNY and SVGAGI (reference sequence). The CDR3 loop spans 14 amino acids. This chain's CDR3 is CASRAGDSNQPQHF. CDR3 coding DNA: TGTGCCAGCAGGGCAGGGGATAGCAATCAGCCCCAGCATTTT.

The V call is TRBV7-9, the J call TRBJ2-5, with D tentatively TRBD1 (6 bases). Germline V gene sequence: CDR1 SEHNR, CDR2 FQNEAQ (reference sequence). Trimming left V 1 base short and J 5 bases short, with 11 bases between. This CDR3 comprises 14 residues. CDR3 DNA: TGTGCCAGCAGCTTAGTAGTCCAGGGGGAGACCCAGTACTTC. It codes for CASSLVVQGETQYF.

In DNA, the CDR3 is TGTGCCAGCAGTTACGGGGGGACTAATGAAAAACTGTTTTTT. Translation gives CASSYGGTNEKLFF. The V call is TRBV6-5, the J call TRBJ1-4; perhaps TRBD1 as D (5 bases). Trimming cost V 2 bases and J 2 bases, with 6 bases left between them. Germline CDR1 is MNHEY and CDR2 is SVGAGI. The CDR3 runs to 14 residues.